The sequence of this T cell receptor (beta chain) was determined in a study of blood T cell repertoires in COVID-19. Looking at the study overall: Samples taken during acute and convalescent COVID-19 were collected in the United States, Italy and Spain. Sources were T cells, B-cell-depleted T cells, or PBMCs; the material itself was cDNA or gDNA.

This CDR3 is built from 17 residues. Per the germline V gene, CDR1 is LNHDA and CDR2 is SQIVND (reference sequence). V was trimmed by 6 bases and J by 2 bases, leaving 22 bases between them. The protocol was immunoSEQ multiplex PCR, while the TCRdb copy is restricted to in-frame clones and leaves out a portion. The table includes about 180,000 clones, approximately 86% detected once. The source is a middle-aged man with active or convalescent COVID-19. Sequences were obtained from peripheral blood. The chain is built from TRBV19 and TRBJ2-5, with D possibly matching TRBD2 (5 bases). The CDR3 spells CASSRPRAGSTQETQYF. CDR3 coding DNA: TGTGCCAGTAGCCGACCGCGGGCTGGTAGTACTCAAGAGACCCAGTACTTC.